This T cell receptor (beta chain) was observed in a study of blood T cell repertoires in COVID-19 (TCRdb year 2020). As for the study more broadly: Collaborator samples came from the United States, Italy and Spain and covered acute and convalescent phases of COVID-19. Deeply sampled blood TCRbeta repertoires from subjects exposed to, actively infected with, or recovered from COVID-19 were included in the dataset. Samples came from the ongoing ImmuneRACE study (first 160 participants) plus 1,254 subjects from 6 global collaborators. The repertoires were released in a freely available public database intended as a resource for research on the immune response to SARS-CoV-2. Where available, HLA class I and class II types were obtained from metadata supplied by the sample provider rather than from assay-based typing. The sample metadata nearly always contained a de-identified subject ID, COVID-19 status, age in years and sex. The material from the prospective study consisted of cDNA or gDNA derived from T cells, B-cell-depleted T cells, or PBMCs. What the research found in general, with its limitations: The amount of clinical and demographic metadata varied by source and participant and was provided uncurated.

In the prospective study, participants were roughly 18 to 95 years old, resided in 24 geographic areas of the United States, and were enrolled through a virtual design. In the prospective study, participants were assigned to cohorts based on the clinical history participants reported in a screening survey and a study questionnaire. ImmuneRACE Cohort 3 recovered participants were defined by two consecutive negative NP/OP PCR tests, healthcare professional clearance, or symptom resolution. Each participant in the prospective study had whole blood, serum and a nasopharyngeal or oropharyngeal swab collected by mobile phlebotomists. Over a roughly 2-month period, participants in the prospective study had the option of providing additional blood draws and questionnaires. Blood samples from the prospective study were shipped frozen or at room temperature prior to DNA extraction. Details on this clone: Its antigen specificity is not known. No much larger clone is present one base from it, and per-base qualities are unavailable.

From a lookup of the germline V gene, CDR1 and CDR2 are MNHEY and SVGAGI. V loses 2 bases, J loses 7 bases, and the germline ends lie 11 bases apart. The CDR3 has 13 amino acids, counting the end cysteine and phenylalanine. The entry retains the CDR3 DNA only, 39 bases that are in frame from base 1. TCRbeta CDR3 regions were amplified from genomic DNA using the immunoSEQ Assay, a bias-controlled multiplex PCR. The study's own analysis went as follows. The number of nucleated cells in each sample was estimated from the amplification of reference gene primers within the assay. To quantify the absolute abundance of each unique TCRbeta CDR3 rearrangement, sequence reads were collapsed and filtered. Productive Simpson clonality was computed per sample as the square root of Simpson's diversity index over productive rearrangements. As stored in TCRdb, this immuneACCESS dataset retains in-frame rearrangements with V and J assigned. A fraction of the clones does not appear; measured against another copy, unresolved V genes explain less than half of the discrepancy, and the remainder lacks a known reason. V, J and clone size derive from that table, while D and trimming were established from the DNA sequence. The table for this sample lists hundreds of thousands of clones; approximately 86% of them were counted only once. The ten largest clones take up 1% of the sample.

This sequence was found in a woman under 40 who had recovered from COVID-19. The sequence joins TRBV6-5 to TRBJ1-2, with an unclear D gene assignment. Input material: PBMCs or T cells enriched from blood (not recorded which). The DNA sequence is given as TGTGCCAGCAGTTACATGGTGGGGAGTGGCTACACCTTC. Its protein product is CASSYMVGSGYTF.